What follows are 2 T cell receptor beta chains derived from one specimen sequenced in a study of cytomegalovirus exposure and HLA in healthy donors. This PCR relied on a set of 60 Vbeta primers and 13 Jbeta primers. The repertoire was sequenced with immunoSEQ multiplex PCR; TCRdb's copy has only in-frame clones and lacks some. The sample shows 40,000 to 60,000 clones, around 70% of them seen only once. The sequenced sample was PBMCs. The receptors stem from a woman in her fifties or sixties in good health and CMV-seronegative.

The V gene is TRBV6-1, the J gene TRBJ1-3; possible D gene TRBD1, 5 bases. This CDR3 contains 15 residues. V was pared by 5 bases and J by 3 bases, with 14 bases between. The germline CDR1 and CDR2 sequences are MNHNS and SASEGT. For the CDR3, the DNA is TGTGCCAGCAGTTCCCACCAGGGTATTGGAAACACCATATATTTT. Residues: CASSSHQGIGNTIYF.

The chain joins TRBV10-1 to TRBJ2-5; D unresolved. Trimming took 2 bases from V and 3 from J, leaving 7 bases between them. Germline assignment: CDR1 WNHNN and CDR2 SYGVQD (reference sequence). This CDR3 contains 13 residues. The CDR3 reads CASSETAEETQYF. The DNA of the CDR3 is TGCGCCAGCAGTGAGACTGCGGAAGAGACCCAGTACTTC.